Given below is one TCR beta chain in context. Repertoires were generated with immunoSEQ multiplex PCR, while TCRdb's copy carries only in-frame clones and drops some. The sample yields roughly 30,000 clones, 78% seen once. With ipilimumab providing CTLA-4 blockade, focal radiation was administered to patients who had chemo-refractory metastatic non-small-cell lung cancer. The entry originates in a study of radiotherapy plus CTLA-4 blockade in lung cancer. Study at large: Objective response rate was over 15%; disease control rate, about 31%.

CDR3 length: 12 amino acids. Germline lookup yields CDR1 SQVTM and CDR2 ANQGSEA. With 1 base removed from V and 4 bases from J, the gap between germline ends came to 7 bases. Sequencing used peripheral blood, obtained from a patient treated with radiotherapy plus ipilimumab. The source of this sequence is a human donor with non-small cell lung cancer who had stable disease on radiotherapy plus ipilimumab. V usage is TRBV29-1 and J usage is TRBJ1-2; D is unresolved. Here the CDR3 reads CSVEGSRYGYTF. For the CDR3, the DNA is TGCAGCGTTGAAGGCAGCCGCTATGGCTACACCTTC.